This T cell receptor beta chain was obtained from a study of blood T cells in healthy people across ages. Whole-study findings and limits: Older individuals had lower TCR beta diversity per million T cells (the decline was roughly linear).

This clonotype was detected a few times. Its antigen remains unidentified. A sample-barcoded 5' primer and a J-beta primer mix were used in a second PCR of roughly 7 to 11 cycles. From the 5' RACE reads, TCRdb called clonotypes with MiXCR, one entry per CDR3 protein. The repertoire includes 1.5 million to 2 million distinct CDR3 sequences, 25% to 30% of them detected once, and 6.5% to 8.5% sits in the top ten. V lost 4 bases and J 13 bases, leaving 13 bases between the germline ends. The CDR3 length is 11 residues. Germline V gene data show CDR1 as SGHRS and CDR2 as YFSETQ. Extraction yielded at least 6 micrograms of total RNA per sample.

The specimen was blood. The sequence was collected from a woman aged 30 to 39 in good health. This sequence joins TRBV5-1 and TRBJ2-3; D not certain. CDR3 sequence reads: CASSNLEKEYF. CDR3 bases: TGCGCCAGCAGCAATCTAGAGAAGGAGTATTTT.